The sample holds a few counts of the clone carrying this TCR beta chain. This entry is derived from a study of blood T cells in healthy people across ages. The use of a sample-barcoded 5' primer and a J-beta primer mix characterized a second PCR of about 7 to 12 cycles. Each single sample gave us at least 2.5 million CDR3-containing paired-end reads. TCRdb fed the 5' RACE reads into MiXCR, producing one record per CDR3 protein. There are 2 million or so distinct CDR3 sequences in the sample; around half occur only once, and about 2.1% lies in the top ten. Whenever a sample was processed, at least 6.5 million PBMCs were isolated. Germline lookup yields CDR1 DFQATT and CDR2 SNEGSKA (reference sequence). V lost 1 base and J lost 3; bases outside the gene matches: 2. The CDR3 has 14 amino acids.

The sample taken for sequencing was blood. The chain employs TRBV20-1 and TRBJ1-2, with 10 nucleotides matching TRBD1. The receptor was derived from a woman aged 35 to 49 in good health. The CDR3 DNA reads TGCAGTGCTAGAGTGGGACAGGGGCACTATGGCTACACCTTC. Its protein is CSARVGQGHYGYTF.